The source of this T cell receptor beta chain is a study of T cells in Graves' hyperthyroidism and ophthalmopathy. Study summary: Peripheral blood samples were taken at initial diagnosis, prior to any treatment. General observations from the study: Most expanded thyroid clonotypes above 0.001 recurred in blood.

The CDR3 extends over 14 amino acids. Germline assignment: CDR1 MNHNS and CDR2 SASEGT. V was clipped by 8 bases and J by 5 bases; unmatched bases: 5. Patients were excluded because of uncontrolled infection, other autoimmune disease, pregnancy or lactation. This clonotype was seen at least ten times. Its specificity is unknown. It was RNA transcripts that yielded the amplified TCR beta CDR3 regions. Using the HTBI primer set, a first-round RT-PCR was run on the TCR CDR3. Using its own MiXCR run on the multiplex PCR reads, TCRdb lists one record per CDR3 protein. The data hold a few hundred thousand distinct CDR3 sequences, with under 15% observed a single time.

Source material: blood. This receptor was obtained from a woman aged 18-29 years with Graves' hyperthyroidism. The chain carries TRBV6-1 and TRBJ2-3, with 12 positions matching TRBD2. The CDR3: CASGLAGLVDTQYF. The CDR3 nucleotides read TGTGCCAGCGGACTAGCGGGATTAGTAGATACGCAGTATTTT.